This is a list of T cell receptor beta chains from one sample in a study of T cell repertoires in cytomegalovirus infection. TCRdb processed the reads anew with MiXCR; each CDR3 protein has one entry. Among 60,000 to 75,000 distinct CDR3 sequences listed, approximately 22% were seen once. These TCRs are of unknown antigen specificity. Sequencing was carried out using PBMCs, sequenced either directly or after in vitro stimulation (not recorded which). These TCRs come from a human donor in good health (CMV status not recorded). Some clones in this sample may be carry-over from other donors' samples. The CDR3 runs from the conserved cysteine through the conserved F or W. Fields, in order: J gene, D gene, clone size, V gene, CDR3 DNA, CDR3 protein. A D gene is named only where the DNA matches it firmly. A row's size may be missing; if present it is once, few, many or a size class.

J gene: TRBJ1-1
D gene: -
clone size: few
V gene: TRBV2
CDR3 DNA: TGTGCCAGCAGTGCGGACAAGAACACTGAAGCTTTCTTT
CDR3 protein: CASSADKNTEAFF

J gene: TRBJ2-1
D gene: -
clone size: many
V gene: TRBV5-6
CDR3 DNA: TGTGCCAGCAGCTTGGTCCGAGGCGATGAGCAGTTCTTC
CDR3 protein: CASSLVRGDEQFF

J gene: TRBJ2-3
D gene: -
clone size: many
V gene: TRBV7-2
CDR3 DNA: TGTGCCAGCAGCTTAATGGCGACGGGCACAGATACGCAGTATTTT
CDR3 protein: CASSLMATGTDTQYF

J gene: TRBJ2-6
D gene: -
clone size: -
V gene: TRBV7-4
CDR3 DNA: TGTGCCAGCAGCCCCGGATACTCTGGGGCCAACGTCCTGACTTTC
CDR3 protein: CASSPGYSGANVLTF

J gene: TRBJ2-1
D gene: -
clone size: -
V gene: TRBV6-1
CDR3 DNA: TGTGCCAGCAGTGAGGAAGTGGGGCCCGTCATATATGAGCAGTTCTTC
CDR3 protein: CASSEEVGPVIYEQFF

J gene: TRBJ1-3
D gene: -
clone size: many
V gene: TRBV7-2
CDR3 DNA: TGTGCCAGCAGCCAAGGAAACACCATATATTTT
CDR3 protein: CASSQGNTIYF

J gene: TRBJ1-2
D gene: TRBD1
clone size: -
V gene: TRBV6-2/TRBV6-3
CDR3 DNA: TGTGCCAGCAGTCTACAGGGGGACGGTGGCTATGGCTACACCTTC
CDR3 protein: CASSLQGDGGYGYTF

J gene: TRBJ1-5
D gene: TRBD1
clone size: -
V gene: TRBV6-2/TRBV6-3
CDR3 DNA: TGTGCCAGCAGTTACGGGACAGTGGGGCAGCCCCAGCATTTT
CDR3 protein: CASSYGTVGQPQHF

J gene: TRBJ1-5
D gene: -
clone size: -
V gene: TRBV2
CDR3 DNA: TGTGCCAGCAGAGAGGCTACCGGGAACCAAAATCAGCCCCAGCATTTT
CDR3 protein: CASREATGNQNQPQHF

J gene: TRBJ2-3
D gene: TRBD2
clone size: -
V gene: TRBV24-1
CDR3 DNA: TGTGCCACCAGTGATTTGACTGCGGGAGTGGCAGATACGCAGTATTTT
CDR3 protein: CATSDLTAGVADTQYF

J gene: TRBJ1-2
D gene: TRBD1
clone size: -
V gene: TRBV2
CDR3 DNA: TGTGCCAGCAGTCGGGAGGACAGGGTGGAGGTTGGCTACACCTTC
CDR3 protein: CASSREDRVEVGYTF

J gene: TRBJ2-7
D gene: TRBD1
clone size: few
V gene: TRBV19
CDR3 DNA: TGTGCCAGTAGCCGAGGGGGCGCGGGCTCCTACGAGCAGTACTTC
CDR3 protein: CASSRGGAGSYEQYF

J gene: TRBJ2-5
D gene: -
clone size: few
V gene: TRBV7-2
CDR3 DNA: TGTGCCAGCAGCTTAGTATTTAATCAAGAGACCCAGTACTTC
CDR3 protein: CASSLVFNQETQYF

J gene: TRBJ1-3
D gene: -
clone size: few
V gene: TRBV4-3
CDR3 DNA: TGCGCCAGCAGCCAAGAGGGCGATGTTTATCCAGGGGCCTTCTCTGGAAACACCATATATTTT
CDR3 protein: CASSQEGDVYPGAFSGNTIYF

J gene: TRBJ1-1
D gene: -
clone size: -
V gene: TRBV4-3
CDR3 DNA: TGCGCCAGCAGCCAAGATCTAGAGGGGGCTGAAGCTTTCTTT
CDR3 protein: CASSQDLEGAEAFF

J gene: TRBJ1-5
D gene: TRBD1
clone size: -
V gene: TRBV20-1
CDR3 DNA: TGCAGTGCTGCTGACAGGGGAAAGTACAATCAGCCCCAGCATTTT
CDR3 protein: CSAADRGKYNQPQHF

J gene: TRBJ2-3
D gene: -
clone size: few
V gene: TRBV20-1
CDR3 DNA: TGCAGTGCTGACCCCGGAGGAGCGGGTGAGGGGGATACGCAGTATTTT
CDR3 protein: CSADPGGAGEGDTQYF

J gene: TRBJ1-5
D gene: -
clone size: -
V gene: TRBV6-1
CDR3 DNA: TGTGCCAGCAGTGAAGTAGGGGTCGTGGATCAGCCCCAGCATTTT
CDR3 protein: CASSEVGVVDQPQHF

J gene: TRBJ2-5
D gene: -
clone size: -
V gene: TRBV12-3/TRBV12-4
CDR3 DNA: TGTGCCAGCAAGAAAAGCGGAGAGACCCAGTACTTC
CDR3 protein: CASKKSGETQYF

J gene: TRBJ2-1
D gene: TRBD2
clone size: few
V gene: TRBV7-2
CDR3 DNA: TGTGCCAGCAGCTTAGTGACTAGCGGATACAATGAGCAGTTCTTC
CDR3 protein: CASSLVTSGYNEQFF

J gene: TRBJ2-5
D gene: -
clone size: -
V gene: TRBV20-1
CDR3 DNA: TGCAGTGCTAGAGGCATCCAAGAGACCCAGTACTTC
CDR3 protein: CSARGIQETQYF

J gene: TRBJ2-3
D gene: TRBD2
clone size: -
V gene: TRBV5-4
CDR3 DNA: TGTGCCAGCAGCTTGGCCCCAGCGGGAATCACAGATACGCAGTATTTT
CDR3 protein: CASSLAPAGITDTQYF

J gene: TRBJ2-5
D gene: -
clone size: many
V gene: TRBV7-8
CDR3 DNA: TGTGCCAGCAGCGGGATGCGGTTTGAACGCGTTATAGAGACCCAGTACTTC
CDR3 protein: CASSGMRFERVIETQYF

J gene: TRBJ2-5
D gene: -
clone size: -
V gene: TRBV5-6
CDR3 DNA: TGTGCCAGCAGCGCAGGTCTTCTAGCGGGACAGGGAGAGACCCAGTACTTC
CDR3 protein: CASSAGLLAGQGETQYF

J gene: TRBJ1-1
D gene: -
clone size: -
V gene: TRBV2
CDR3 DNA: TGTGCCACCCTTCTACAGGCGGGGGGCACTGAAGCTTTCTTT
CDR3 protein: CATLLQAGGTEAFF

J gene: TRBJ2-1
D gene: -
clone size: many
V gene: TRBV7-2
CDR3 DNA: TGTGCCAGCAGCTTAGTGTCAGGGTCCTCCTACAATGAGCAGTTCTTC
CDR3 protein: CASSLVSGSSYNEQFF

J gene: TRBJ1-2
D gene: -
clone size: few
V gene: TRBV7-2
CDR3 DNA: TGTGCCAGCAGCCGAGTCGGAATTCGATACACCTTC
CDR3 protein: CASSRVGIRYTF

J gene: TRBJ2-7
D gene: TRBD1
clone size: few
V gene: TRBV10-3
CDR3 DNA: TGTGCCATCAGAGGGACAGGGGTTGAAGAGCAGTACTTC
CDR3 protein: CAIRGTGVEEQYF

J gene: TRBJ1-5
D gene: TRBD1
clone size: many
V gene: TRBV7-9
CDR3 DNA: TGTGCCAGCAGCTTCGGACAGGGGGATCAGCCCCAGCATTTT
CDR3 protein: CASSFGQGDQPQHF

J gene: TRBJ2-1
D gene: TRBD2
clone size: -
V gene: TRBV6-2/TRBV6-3
CDR3 DNA: TGTGCCAGCAGCACAGGACTAGCGGGGAAGAATGAGCAGTTCTTC
CDR3 protein: CASSTGLAGKNEQFF

J gene: TRBJ2-5
D gene: TRBD2
clone size: few
V gene: TRBV5-1
CDR3 DNA: TGCGCCAGCAGCTTACTAGCGGAAGAGACCCAGTACTTC
CDR3 protein: CASSLLAEETQYF

J gene: TRBJ1-4
D gene: -
clone size: -
V gene: TRBV12-3/TRBV12-4
CDR3 DNA: TGTGCCAGCAGTTTTAGGGGGGTTGAAAAACTGTTTTTT
CDR3 protein: CASSFRGVEKLFF

J gene: TRBJ2-1
D gene: -
clone size: few
V gene: TRBV12-3/TRBV12-4
CDR3 DNA: TGTGCCAGCAGCGATCACCTCAGTAGCGGCTACAATGAGCAGTTCTTC
CDR3 protein: CASSDHLSSGYNEQFF

J gene: TRBJ2-7
D gene: TRBD2
clone size: few
V gene: TRBV7-9
CDR3 DNA: TGTGCCAGCAGTCCGAGCCCGGGACTAGCGGAAACCTACGAGCAGTACTTC
CDR3 protein: CASSPSPGLAETYEQYF

J gene: TRBJ2-2
D gene: -
clone size: many
V gene: TRBV7-9
CDR3 DNA: TGTGCCAGCAGCTTAGAGACCGACAGGACCCGACTTCGGGAGCTGTTTTTT
CDR3 protein: CASSLETDRTRLRELFF

J gene: TRBJ2-1
D gene: -
clone size: many
V gene: TRBV7-8
CDR3 DNA: TGTGCCAGCAGCCCTCGGACATCCGGAACTCGTAGGAATGAGCAGTTCTTC
CDR3 protein: CASSPRTSGTRRNEQFF

J gene: TRBJ1-4
D gene: TRBD1
clone size: few
V gene: TRBV25-1
CDR3 DNA: TGTGCCAGCGGCGGGACAGAGCCTCGAAATGAAAAACTGTTTTTT
CDR3 protein: CASGGTEPRNEKLFF

J gene: TRBJ2-1
D gene: -
clone size: many
V gene: TRBV7-3
CDR3 DNA: TGTGCCAGCAGCTTGTTTGGGGGGGGCCTACACAATGAGCAGTTCTTC
CDR3 protein: CASSLFGGGLHNEQFF

J gene: TRBJ2-5
D gene: -
clone size: many
V gene: TRBV7-2
CDR3 DNA: TGTGCCAGCAGCTCGGGATTTCAAAAGACCCAGTACTTC
CDR3 protein: CASSSGFQKTQYF

J gene: TRBJ2-1
D gene: -
clone size: many
V gene: TRBV20-1
CDR3 DNA: TGCAGTGCCATTAGCGGAGACTCCTACAATGAGCAGTTCTTC
CDR3 protein: CSAISGDSYNEQFF

J gene: TRBJ2-3
D gene: TRBD1
clone size: few
V gene: TRBV18
CDR3 DNA: TGTGCCAGCTCACCGACAGGGCTGAGCACAGATACGCAGTATTTT
CDR3 protein: CASSPTGLSTDTQYF

J gene: TRBJ1-2
D gene: -
clone size: -
V gene: TRBV4-2
CDR3 DNA: TGTGCCAGCAGCCAAGAGGGGACGGGGTGGGATGGCTACACCTTC
CDR3 protein: CASSQEGTGWDGYTF

J gene: TRBJ2-3
D gene: TRBD2
clone size: few
V gene: TRBV5-6
CDR3 DNA: TGTGCCAGCAGCGTGAGCGGGAGGGCCACAGATACGCAGTATTTT
CDR3 protein: CASSVSGRATDTQYF

J gene: TRBJ2-1
D gene: -
clone size: -
V gene: TRBV6-2/TRBV6-3
CDR3 DNA: TGTGCCAGCAGACAAGGGACCCTAAAGGTGTTCTTC
CDR3 protein: CASRQGTLKVFF

J gene: TRBJ2-1
D gene: TRBD2
clone size: -
V gene: TRBV28
CDR3 DNA: TGTGCCAGCAGTACCGTGACCCGGGGGGGGTCCTACAATGAGCAGTTCTTC
CDR3 protein: CASSTVTRGGSYNEQFF